Following are 9 T cell receptor beta chains from one sample sequenced in a study of cytomegalovirus exposure and HLA in healthy donors. Primers for the PCR totalled 60 Vbeta and 13 Jbeta. Profiling relied on immunoSEQ multiplex PCR, and the TCRdb table lists in-frame clones only, not all of them. This sample carries 200,000 or so clones, 80% to 85% of them seen once, and the ten largest clones take about 0.26%. Sequenced input: PBMCs. Receptor source: a boy aged 5 to 17 in good health and CMV-seronegative.

The sample holds one count of this clone. This chain connects TRBV6-6 to TRBJ2-1, with 7 bases matching TRBD2. V was pared by 6 bases and J by 5 bases, with 7 bases of the junction left unmatched. The CDR3 sequence is 14 residues long. CDR1 MNHNY and CDR2 SVGAGI come from the germline V gene (reference sequence). The CDR3 loop reads CASSPPTSDNEQFF. CDR3 nucleotide sequence: TGTGCCAGCAGCCCCCCCACTAGCGACAATGAGCAGTTCTTC.

This rearrangement joins TRBV6-1 to TRBJ1-1; perhaps TRBD1 as D (6 bases). The CDR3 spans 12 residues. V dropped 6 bases and J dropped 4 bases, with 9 bases sitting between them. Germline-derived CDR1 and CDR2 are MNHNS and SASEGT. The CDR3 region is CASRGGATEAFF. The CDR3 DNA reads TGTGCCAGCAGAGGGGGAGCCACTGAAGCTTTCTTT.

CDR3 DNA: TGTGCCAGCAGCTTAGCGGGACAGATATATGGCTACACCTTC. As protein: CASSLAGQIYGYTF. The J gene is TRBJ1-2, the V gene TRBV7-2; 7 bases agree with TRBD1. There are 14 residues in the CDR3. Germline V lookup: CDR1 SGHTA, CDR2 FQGNSA. J was trimmed by 5 bases and V by 0 bases; bases with no gene match: 3.

This chain uses TRBV2 with TRBJ1-3; 8 nucleotides agree with TRBD1. Germline V CDR1 and CDR2: SNHLY, FYNNEI. Trimming took 1 base from V and 5 from J; bases not matched to a gene: 4. CDR3 length: 15 residues. The CDR3 nucleotides are TGTGCCAGCAGTGAAGGGACAGGGACGCGAAACACCATATATTTT. It encodes CASSEGTGTRNTIYF.

The chain uses TRBV14 and TRBJ2-7; 7 bases are a match to TRBD1. Germline loops: CDR1 SGHDN, CDR2 FVKESK. The J segment lost 6 bases and the V segment lost 5 bases, leaving 4 bases of the junction unmatched. The CDR3 loop spans 12 amino acids. CDR3 coding DNA: TGTGCCAGCAGCACGACAGGGCGCGAGCAGTACTTC. Translation: CASSTTGREQYF.

This rearrangement joins TRBV7-6 to TRBJ2-1; perhaps TRBD2 as D (6 bases). The V end was cut by 1 base, the J end by 6 bases, with 16 bases between. Per germline, CDR1 SGHVS and CDR2 FNYEAQ. The CDR3 has 16 amino acids. This chain's CDR3 is CASSLGWGGAANEQFF. The CDR3 region has the DNA TGTGCCAGCAGCTTAGGATGGGGCGGGGCAGCCAATGAGCAGTTCTTC.

The rearrangement uses TRBV4-3 and TRBJ2-6; no firm D call. Germline lookup yields CDR1 LGHNA and CDR2 YSLEER. This CDR3 is built from 15 residues. Trimming shortened V by 0 bases and J by 2 bases, and 5 bases separated the two germline ends. For the CDR3, the DNA is TGCGCCAGCAGCCAAGAAGCCACTGGGGCCAACGTCCTGACTTTC. This sequence encodes CASSQEATGANVLTF.

This sequence joins TRBV5-4 and TRBJ1-1, with TRBD1 identical over 7 bases. The CDR3 is made up of 15 amino acids. V shed 6 bases, J shed 11 bases, and the junction held 19 bases outside the gene matches. The germline V gene has CDR1 SGHNT and CDR2 YYREEE (reference sequence). CDR3 sequence reads: CASTSKGRQGVDAFF. In DNA, the CDR3 is TGTGCCAGCACCTCCAAAGGGAGACAGGGCGTTGACGCTTTCTTT.

The chain links TRBV9 to TRBJ2-1; D is possibly TRBD2 (6 bases). V lost 4 bases and J 11 bases, leaving 13 bases between the germline ends. The germline V gene encodes CDR1 SGDLS and CDR2 YYNGEE. The CDR3 is made up of 12 amino acids. CDR3 sequence reads: CASSSRDFKQFF. The CDR3 DNA reads TGTGCCAGCAGCTCTAGGGACTTTAAGCAGTTCTTC. Full variable domain (rest looked up from reference TRBV9 and TRBJ2-1): DSGVTQTPKHLITATGQRVTLRCSPRSGDLSVYWYQQSLDQGLQFLIQYYNGEERAKGNILERFSAQQFPDLHSELNLSSLELGDSALYFCASSSRDFKQFFGPGTRLTVL.